This TCR beta chain was sequenced in a study of neurological immune-mediated disorders. General study results and limits: None of the CDR3 amino acid sequences in expanded clones turned up in more than one subject, which points to private repertoires in all groups.

This clonotype was counted many times. The antigen is not known. In every sequencing run, more than 170 million TCR-beta sequences were generated from 15-18 subjects. TCRdb re-called the 5' RACE reads with MiXCR, one entry per CDR3 protein. The repertoire holds just over 30,000 distinct CDR3 sequences, with around 5.9% as singletons. The specimen sequenced was CD4+ T cells from blood. The sequence derives from a woman aged 50 to 60 in good health.

CDR3 bases: TGCGCCAGCAGCTGGGCGATGGGACGGAACAATCAGCCCCAGCATTTT. Its translation: CASSWAMGRNNQPQHF. V is TRBV5-1 and J is TRBJ1-5, with D possibly TRBD1 on 5 matching bases. CDR3 length: 16 amino acids. V was clipped by 3 bases and J by 3 bases, with 16 bases between them. The germline gives CDR1 SGHRS, CDR2 YFSETQ.